This entry lists 21 T cell receptor beta chains sequenced from one sample in a study of cytomegalovirus exposure and HLA in healthy donors. 60 Vbeta and 13 Jbeta primers were used in PCR. The assay was immunoSEQ multiplex PCR, and TCRdb's table has in-frame clones only and misses some. In the table there are about 120,000 clones, 75% to 90% of which are singletons. The sequencing input was PBMCs. These receptors all come from a man aged 30 to 39 in good health and CMV-seronegative.

The gene calls are TRBV2 and TRBJ2-5, with 8 bases lining up with TRBD1. The CDR3 is 15 amino acids. V lost 5 bases and J lost 2; bases outside the gene matches: 7. From germline, CDR1 is SNHLY and CDR2 FYNNEI. CDR3: CASSRQGLTQETQYF. The CDR3 region has the DNA TGTGCCAGCAGTCGACAGGGGCTAACGCAAGAGACCCAGTACTTC.

This clone was found a few times. This rearrangement joins TRBV5-5 to TRBJ1-6; 7 positions match TRBD1. V shed 3 bases, J shed 10 bases, and the junction held 10 bases outside the gene matches. The CDR3 has 15 amino acids. Germline CDR1 reads SGHKS; CDR2 reads YYEKEE (reference sequence). CDR3 coding DNA: TGTGCCAGCAGCTCGTCACACAGGGGTCGATCACCCCTCCACTTT. Translated, it gives CASSSSHRGRSPLHF.

This sequence joins TRBV6-5 and TRBJ1-1; 9 bases map to TRBD1. With 5 bases clipped from V and 1 base from J, the junction kept 2 bases outside the gene matches. This CDR3 spans 14 amino acids. In germline, CDR1 is MNHEY, CDR2 SVGAGI. CDR3 amino acids: CASSRGQGNTEAFF. CDR3 nucleotides: TGTGCCAGCAGTCGGGGACAGGGGAACACTGAAGCTTTCTTT.

The chain employs TRBV30 and TRBJ1-1; TRBD1 aligns across 8 bases. This CDR3 spans 18 amino acids. CDR1 and CDR2 from the germline V gene are GTSNPN and SVGIG (reference sequence). V lost 2 bases and J lost 1; bases outside the gene matches: 15. Here the CDR3 reads CAWSRTGFGARQNTEAFF. The CDR3 nucleotides read TGTGCCTGGAGTAGGACAGGGTTTGGCGCGAGACAGAACACTGAAGCTTTCTTT.

V gene TRBV6-5 combines with J gene TRBJ1-4; D ambiguous. Trimming cost V 1 base and J 7 bases, with 13 bases left between them. The germline gives CDR1 MNHEY, CDR2 SVGAGI. The CDR3 spans 15 residues. The CDR3 here is CASSYFGEVGEKLFF. The CDR3 DNA reads TGTGCCAGCAGTTACTTTGGAGAAGTGGGTGAAAAACTGTTTTTT.

This clone has only one observation. CDR3 protein: CASSLAAGVYGYTF. CDR3 in DNA: TGCGCCAGCAGCTTGGCGGCGGGAGTCTATGGCTACACCTTC. V and J are TRBV5-1 and TRBJ1-2; no firm D call. In germline, CDR1 is SGHRS, CDR2 YFSETQ. The CDR3 is made up of 14 amino acids. Trimming cost V 0 bases and J 4 bases, with 10 bases left between them. The entire variable domain, with the rest obtained from reference TRBV5-1 and TRBJ1-2, is as follows: KAGVTQTPRYLIKTRGQQVTLSCSPISGHRSVSWYQQTPGQGLQFLFEYFSETQRNKGNFPGRFSGRQFSNSRSEMNVSTLELGDSALYLCASSLAAGVYGYTFGSGTRLTVV.

V gene TRBV6-4 combines with J gene TRBJ1-1; 7 bases align to TRBD1. The CDR3 has 17 residues. The junction had 20 bases not matched to a gene; V was cut back by 6 bases and J by 7 bases. Germline-derived CDR1 and CDR2 are MRHNA and SNTAGT. The CDR3 is CASSPGGPDRGGNEAFF. The CDR3 nucleotides read TGTGCCAGCAGCCCGGGGGGGCCGGACCGAGGGGGCAATGAAGCTTTCTTT.

V and J are TRBV28 and TRBJ1-1, with TRBD1 identical over 7 bases. CDR3 size: 15 residues. J lost 2 bases, V lost 5 bases, and 8 bases had no gene match. From germline, CDR1 is MDHEN and CDR2 SYDVKM. The CDR3 sequence: CASSVTGPLNTEAFF. The CDR3 DNA reads as TGTGCCAGCAGTGTGACAGGGCCCCTCAACACTGAAGCTTTCTTT.

The CDR3 DNA reads TGTGCCAGCAGCCCGCTAGCGGGGGGGAGCACAGATACGCAGTATTTT. Amino acids: CASSPLAGGSTDTQYF. The rearrangement links TRBV7-6 to TRBJ2-3; 12 bases map to TRBD2. V shed 5 bases, J shed 0 bases, and the junction held 3 bases outside the gene matches. In germline, CDR1 is SGHVS, CDR2 FNYEAQ. The CDR3 sequence is 16 residues long.

This chain connects TRBV27 to TRBJ2-1; 9 bases line up with TRBD2. The length of the CDR3 is 16 residues. Germline V CDR1 and CDR2: MNHEY, SMNVEV (reference sequence). After removal of 2 bases from V and 4 bases from J, the junction contained 6 bases not matched to a gene. CDR3 coding DNA: TGTGCCAGCAGTTTAAGGGGGCTAGCGGGGTACAATGAGCAGTTCTTC. Amino acid sequence: CASSLRGLAGYNEQFF.

This sequence joins TRBV14 and TRBJ2-1; perhaps TRBD2 as D (5 bases). Trimming pared 4 bases from V and 4 bases from J, leaving 8 bases between. The CDR3 has 13 amino acids. In germline, CDR1 is SGHDN, CDR2 FVKESK. The CDR3 is CASSLGSYNEQFF. CDR3 nucleotides: TGTGCCAGCAGCCTTGGGAGTTACAATGAGCAGTTCTTC. The entire variable domain, with the rest obtained from reference TRBV14 and TRBJ2-1, is as follows: EAGVTQFPSHSVIEKGQTVTLRCDPISGHDNLYWYRRVMGKEIKFLLHFVKESKQDESGMPNNRFLAERTGGTYSTLKVQPAELEDSGVYFCASSLGSYNEQFFGPGTRLTVL.

V and J are TRBV11-2 and TRBJ2-1, with 7 bases identical to TRBD2. This CDR3 region has 15 residues. The V gene's germline CDR1 is SGHAT and CDR2 FQNNGV. V shed 1 base and J 2 bases; nucleotides not matched to a gene: 2. CDR3 region: CASSLGTRPYNEQFF. The DNA of the CDR3 is TGTGCCAGCAGCTTAGGGACTAGACCCTACAATGAGCAGTTCTTC. Supplemented by reference TRBV11-2 and TRBJ2-1, the full variable domain reads EAGVAQSPRYKIIEKRQSVAFWCNPISGHATLYWYQQILGQGPKLLIQFQNNGVVDDSQLPKDRFSAERLKGVDSTLKIQPAKLEDSAVYLCASSLGTRPYNEQFFGPGTRLTVL.

V gene TRBV5-1 combines with J gene TRBJ2-5; 9 bases are shared with TRBD1. The J segment lost 2 bases and the V segment lost 0 bases, leaving 2 bases of the junction unmatched. Germline V gene data show CDR1 as SGHRS and CDR2 as YFSETQ. The CDR3 totals 15 residues. The CDR3 sequence: CASSLAGQGQETQYF. The DNA for the CDR3 is TGCGCCAGCAGCTTGGCCGGACAGGGGCAAGAGACCCAGTACTTC.

This chain uses TRBV14 with TRBJ2-7, with D perhaps TRBD1 (6 bases). CDR1 and CDR2 from the germline V gene are SGHDN and FVKESK. Trimming took off 4 bases at V and 2 bases at J, with 9 bases between the two ends. The CDR3 has 13 amino acids. DNA for the CDR3: TGTGCCAGCAGCCCGTGGACAGCCTACGAGCAGTACTTC. Its translation is CASSPWTAYEQYF.

The chain combines TRBV7-9 with TRBJ1-6, with 8 positions matching TRBD1. After removal of 5 bases from V and 10 bases from J, the junction contained 13 bases not matched to a gene. Germline V CDR1 and CDR2: SEHNR, FQNEAQ (reference sequence). This CDR3 contains 16 residues. The DNA for the CDR3 is TGTGCCAGCAGCCCCTACGCCGGGACAGGTGTGTCACCCCTCCACTTT. Protein product: CASSPYAGTGVSPLHF. The variable domain in full, completed from reference TRBV7-9 and TRBJ1-6, reads DTGVSQNPRHKITKRGQNVTFRCDPISEHNRLYWYRQTLGQGPEFLTYFQNEAQLEKSRLLSDRFSAERPKGSFSTLEIQRTEQGDSAMYLCASSPYAGTGVSPLHFGNGTRLTVT.

The sample holds a few counts of this clone. This sequence joins TRBV5-1 and TRBJ2-7; a weak D match, TRBD2 (5 bases). The germline V gene encodes CDR1 SGHRS and CDR2 YFSETQ. The CDR3 loop spans 14 amino acids. The CDR3 reads CAALARWRNYEQYF. DNA of the CDR3: TGCGCAGCGCTTGCCCGGTGGAGGAACTACGAGCAGTACTTC.

This clone was seen only once. The rearrangement joins TRBV7-6 to TRBJ2-7; 7 bases agree with TRBD1. Unmatched junction bases numbered 15, after V lost 4 bases and J lost 0 bases. Per germline, CDR1 SGHVS and CDR2 FNYEAQ. The CDR3 consists of 18 residues. CDR3 coding DNA: TGTGCCAGCAGCTCCACACTAACCCGACAGGGCTTCTCCTACGAGCAGTACTTC. It translates to CASSSTLTRQGFSYEQYF.

V usage is TRBV4-2 and J usage is TRBJ2-6, with D possibly TRBD2 on 7 matching bases. The CDR3 totals 19 residues. Trimming stripped 4 bases from V and 4 bases from J, with 23 bases between. The germline gives CDR1 LGHNA, CDR2 YNFKEQ. CDR3 in DNA: TGTGCCAGCAGCCTTGGGGGAGGGGGAAGGGGCTCCGGGGCCAACGTCCTGACTTTC. It codes for CASSLGGGGRGSGANVLTF.

The chain combines TRBV29-1 with TRBJ1-4; possibly TRBD1 for D (6 bases). The CDR3 runs 14 residues. The V end lost 0 bases, the J end lost 4 bases, and 9 bases lay between the germline ends. Per germline, CDR1 SQVTM and CDR2 ANQGSEA. The CDR3 sequence is CSVEDTGSNEKLFF. CDR3 sequence (DNA): TGCAGCGTTGAAGATACAGGGAGTAATGAAAAACTGTTTTTT. Complete variable domain (other parts from reference TRBV29-1 and TRBJ1-4): SAVISQKPSRDICQRGTSLTIQCQVDSQVTMMFWYRQQPGQSLTLIATANQGSEATYESGFVIDKFPISRPNLTFSTLTVSNMSPEDSSIYLCSVEDTGSNEKLFFGSGTQLSVL.

The V and J genes are TRBV5-4 and TRBJ2-4, with a tentative D call TRBD1 (6 bases). The CDR3 contains 14 residues. V lost 0 bases to trimming and J lost 12 bases, with 16 bases between them. CDR1 is SGHNT and CDR2 is YYREEE in the germline V gene (reference sequence). The CDR3 region has the DNA TGTGCCAGCAGCTTGGGGGGGCAAGGCGGCAGTCAGTACTTC. As protein: CASSLGGQGGSQYF.

This chain joins TRBV6-5 and TRBJ2-7; TRBD1 is a possible D gene (5 bases). Germline V lookup: CDR1 MNHEY, CDR2 SVGAGI. The CDR3 sequence is 16 residues long. Trimming stripped 0 bases from V and 4 bases from J, with 16 bases between. CDR3 in DNA: TGTGCCAGCAGTTACTCGATGGGATCGACAGTGTACGAGCAGTACTTC. Translation gives CASSYSMGSTVYEQYF.